The present T cell receptor beta chain was sequenced within a study of immune characterization of retroperitoneal liposarcoma. This clonotype was recorded many times. CDR3 length: 14 amino acids. J gave up 11 bases and V 5 bases, and 14 bases lay outside the gene matches. Germline lookup yields CDR1 SGHAT and CDR2 FQNNGV. MiXCR, run by TCRdb on the PCR reads, gives a single entry per CDR3 protein. The sample contains around 7,000 distinct CDR3 sequences, approximately 30% of which appear only once. The J gene is TRBJ2-5, the V gene TRBV11-2, with 7 bases that match TRBD2. Sequenced input: blood. The TCR originated in a male donor with retroperitoneal liposarcoma. CDR3 DNA sequence: TGTGCCAGCAGCCGAGCGGGGTTCTACAATGAGCAGTACTTC. The encoded protein is CASSRAGFYNEQYF.